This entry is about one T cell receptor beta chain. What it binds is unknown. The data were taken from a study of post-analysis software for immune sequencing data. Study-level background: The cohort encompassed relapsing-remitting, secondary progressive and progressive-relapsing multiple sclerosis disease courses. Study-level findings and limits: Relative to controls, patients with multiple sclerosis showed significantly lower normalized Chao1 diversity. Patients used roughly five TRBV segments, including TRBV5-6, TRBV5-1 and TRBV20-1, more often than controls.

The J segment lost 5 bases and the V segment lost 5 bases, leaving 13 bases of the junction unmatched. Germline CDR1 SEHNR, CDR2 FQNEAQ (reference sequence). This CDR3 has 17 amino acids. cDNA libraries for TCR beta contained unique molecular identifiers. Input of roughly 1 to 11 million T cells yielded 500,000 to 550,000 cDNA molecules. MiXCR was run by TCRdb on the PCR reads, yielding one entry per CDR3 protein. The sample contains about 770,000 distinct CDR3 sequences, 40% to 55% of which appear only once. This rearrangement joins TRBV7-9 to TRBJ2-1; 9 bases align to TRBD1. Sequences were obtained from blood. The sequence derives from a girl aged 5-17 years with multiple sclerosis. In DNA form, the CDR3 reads TGTGCCAGCAGCGCCTCTACAGGGGGCCTACCCAACAATGAGCAGTTCTTC. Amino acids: CASSASTGGLPNNEQFF.